This record covers a single T cell receptor beta chain. Its antigen specificity is not known. Per-base qualities were not stored, and no clone one base away is much larger. Participants in the prospective study were enrolled through a virtual design, were aged about 18 to 90 years, and lived in 24 United States geographic areas. Cohort assignment in the prospective study relied on participant-reported clinical history from a screening survey and a study questionnaire. Exposed participants had been in contact, within 2 weeks of entering the study, with a person who had a PCR-confirmed or clinician-diagnosed case of COVID-19. Each participant in the prospective study had whole blood, serum and a nasopharyngeal or oropharyngeal swab collected by mobile phlebotomists. Additional blood draws and questionnaires over a 2-month period could optionally be provided by prospective study participants. Blood samples from the prospective study were shipped frozen or at room temperature prior to DNA extraction.

This sample stems from a study of blood T cell repertoires in COVID-19 (dated by TCRdb to 2020 to 2021). Background for the entire study: Samples from collaborators originated in the United States, Italy and Spain and spanned both the acute and convalescent phases of COVID-19. The prospective study material was composed of cDNA or gDNA derived from T cells, B-cell-depleted T cells, or PBMCs. The dataset comprised deeply sampled blood TCRbeta repertoires from subjects exposed to, actively infected with, or recovered from COVID-19. The repertoires were made available in a free public database intended to serve as a resource for research on the immune response to SARS-CoV-2. Samples came from the ongoing ImmuneRACE study (first 160 participants) plus 1,254 subjects from 6 global collaborators. The sample metadata nearly always contained a de-identified subject ID, COVID-19 status, age in years and sex. HLA class I and class II types, where available, came from metadata supplied by the sample provider rather than from assay-based typing.

TCRbeta CDR3 regions were amplified from genomic DNA by means of the immunoSEQ Assay, a bias-controlled multiplex PCR. In the authors' own workflow: The number of nucleated cells in each sample was estimated by amplification of reference gene primers within the assay. To quantify the absolute abundance of each unique TCRbeta CDR3 rearrangement, sequence reads were collapsed and filtered. For each sample, productive Simpson clonality was calculated by taking the square root of Simpson's diversity index across productive rearrangements. Held by TCRdb, this immuneACCESS table contains in-frame sequences only and omits some clones. Under half of the omission traces to an unresolved V gene where checked; the cause of the rest is unknown. Clone size and the V and J calls come from that table; the DNA yielded D and trimming. The sample table contains more than 150,000 clones; only one count was recorded for 70% to 80% of them. 13% to 15% of the sample comes from the top ten.

V is pruned by 2 bases and J by 8 bases, leaving 7 bases of the junction without a gene match. From the germline V gene, CDR1 is SGHTA and CDR2 is FQGTGA. Reading from cysteine to phenylalanine, the CDR3 counts 15 amino acids. Only the CDR3 part of the read is kept: 45 bases, read in frame from the first base. Results the study describes overall, beyond this receptor: Clinical and demographic metadata were provided uncurated, with the amount varying by source and participant.

The sample consisted of PBMCs or T cells enriched from blood (not recorded which). This TCR was sampled from a man between 60 and 75 years old who had been exposed to COVID-19. The chain is made from TRBV7-3 and TRBJ2-1, and TRBD2 matches 9 of the central bases. The CDR3 sequence is CASSLRASGNYEQFF. The DNA sequence is TGTGCCAGCAGCTTACGGGCTAGCGGGAACTATGAGCAGTTCTTC.